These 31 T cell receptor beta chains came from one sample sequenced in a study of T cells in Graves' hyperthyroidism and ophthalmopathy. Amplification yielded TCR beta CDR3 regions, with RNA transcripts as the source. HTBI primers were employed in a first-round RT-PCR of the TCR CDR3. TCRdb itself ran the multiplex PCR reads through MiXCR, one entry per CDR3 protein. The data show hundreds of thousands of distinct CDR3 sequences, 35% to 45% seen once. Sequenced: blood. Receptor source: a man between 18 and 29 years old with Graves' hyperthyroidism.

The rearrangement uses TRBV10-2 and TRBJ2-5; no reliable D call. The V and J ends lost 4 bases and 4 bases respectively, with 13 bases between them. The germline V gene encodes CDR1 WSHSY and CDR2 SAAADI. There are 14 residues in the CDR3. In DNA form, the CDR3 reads TGCGCCAGCAGTGTGATGGCCCGCGGAGAGACCCAGTACTTC. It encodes CASSVMARGETQYF.

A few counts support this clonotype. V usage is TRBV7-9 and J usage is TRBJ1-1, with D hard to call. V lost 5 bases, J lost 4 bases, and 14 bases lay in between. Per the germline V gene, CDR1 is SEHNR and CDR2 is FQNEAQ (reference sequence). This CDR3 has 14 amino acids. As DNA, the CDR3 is TGTGCCAGCAGCGGTTCAAGTATCGGCACTGAAGCTTTCTTT. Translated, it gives CASSGSSIGTEAFF.

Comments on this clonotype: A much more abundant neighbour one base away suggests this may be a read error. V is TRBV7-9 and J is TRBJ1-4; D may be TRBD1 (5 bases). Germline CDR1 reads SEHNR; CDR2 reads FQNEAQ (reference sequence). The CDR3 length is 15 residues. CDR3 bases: TGTGTCAGCAGCTTAGCGCCGGCAGGGACTGAAAAACTGTTTTTT. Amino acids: CVSSLAPAGTEKLFF.

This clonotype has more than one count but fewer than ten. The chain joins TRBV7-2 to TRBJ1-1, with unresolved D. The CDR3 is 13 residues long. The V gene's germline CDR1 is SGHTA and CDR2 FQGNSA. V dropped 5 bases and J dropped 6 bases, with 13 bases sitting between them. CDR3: CASSPGGVAEAFF. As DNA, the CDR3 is TGTGCCAGCAGCCCCGGTGGGGTTGCTGAAGCTTTCTTT.

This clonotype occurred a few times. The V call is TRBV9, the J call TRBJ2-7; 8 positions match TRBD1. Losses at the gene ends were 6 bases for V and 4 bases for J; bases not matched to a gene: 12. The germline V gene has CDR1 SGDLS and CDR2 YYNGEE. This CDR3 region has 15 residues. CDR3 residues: CASMTGDRGVYEQYF. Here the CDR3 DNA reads TGTGCCAGCATGACAGGCGACAGGGGAGTGTACGAGCAGTACTTC.

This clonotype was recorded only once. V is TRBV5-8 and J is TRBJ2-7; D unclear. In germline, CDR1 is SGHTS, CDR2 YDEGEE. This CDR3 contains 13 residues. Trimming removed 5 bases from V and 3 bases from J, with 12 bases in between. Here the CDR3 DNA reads TGTGCCAGCAGGGGGATAAGGAGCTACGAGCAGTACTTC. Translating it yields CASRGIRSYEQYF. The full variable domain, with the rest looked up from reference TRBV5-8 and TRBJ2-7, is EAGVTQSPTHLIKTRGQQATLRCSPISGHTSVYWYQQALGLGLQFLLWYDEGEERNRGNFPPRFSGRQFPNYSSELNVNALELEDSALYLCASRGIRSYEQYFGPGTRLTVT.

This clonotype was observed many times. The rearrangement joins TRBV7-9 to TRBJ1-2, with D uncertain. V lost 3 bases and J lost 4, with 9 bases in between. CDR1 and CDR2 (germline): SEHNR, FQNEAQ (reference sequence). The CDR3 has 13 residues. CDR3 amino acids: CASSFLGSYGYTF. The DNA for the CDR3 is TGTGCCAGCAGCTTTTTAGGGAGCTATGGCTACACCTTC.

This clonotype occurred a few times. The CDR3 loop is CASSFGQGALGTEAFF. CDR3 coding DNA: TGCGCCAGCAGCTTCGGACAGGGGGCGCTGGGCACTGAAGCTTTCTTT. The V and J genes are TRBV5-1 and TRBJ1-1; 11 bases agree with TRBD1. Looked up from germline, CDR1 is SGHRS and CDR2 is YFSETQ. CDR3 length equals 16 residues. With V trimmed by 2 bases and J by 4 bases, 7 bases remained unmatched.

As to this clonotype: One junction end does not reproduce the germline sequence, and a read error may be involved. Here the CDR3 reads CASSERLNQPQHF. For the CDR3, the DNA is TGTGCCAGCAGTGAACGGCTCAATCAGCCCCAGCATTTT. The rearrangement links TRBV10-3 to TRBJ1-5; D not resolved. This CDR3 contains 13 residues. The germline V gene encodes CDR1 ENHRY and CDR2 SYGVKD.

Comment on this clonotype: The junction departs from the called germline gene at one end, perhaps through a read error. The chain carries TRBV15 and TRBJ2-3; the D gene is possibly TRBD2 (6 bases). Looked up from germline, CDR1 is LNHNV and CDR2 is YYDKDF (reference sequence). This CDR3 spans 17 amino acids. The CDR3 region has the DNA TGTGCCAGCAGCAGTTGGGAGGCTAGCGAGAGCGCAGATACGCAGTATTTT. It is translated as CASSSWEASESADTQYF.

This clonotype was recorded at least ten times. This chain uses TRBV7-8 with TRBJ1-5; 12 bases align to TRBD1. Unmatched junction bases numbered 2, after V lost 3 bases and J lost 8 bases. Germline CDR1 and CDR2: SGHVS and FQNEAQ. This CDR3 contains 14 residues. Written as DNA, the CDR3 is TGTGCCAGCAGCTTCGGGACAGGGGGCAAGCCCCAGCATTTT. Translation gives CASSFGTGGKPQHF.

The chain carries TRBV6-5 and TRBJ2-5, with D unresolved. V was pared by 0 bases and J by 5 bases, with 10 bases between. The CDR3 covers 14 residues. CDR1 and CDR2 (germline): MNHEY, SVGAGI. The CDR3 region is CASSYSPTRETQYF. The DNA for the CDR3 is TGTGCCAGCAGTTACTCTCCGACCCGGGAGACCCAGTACTTC.

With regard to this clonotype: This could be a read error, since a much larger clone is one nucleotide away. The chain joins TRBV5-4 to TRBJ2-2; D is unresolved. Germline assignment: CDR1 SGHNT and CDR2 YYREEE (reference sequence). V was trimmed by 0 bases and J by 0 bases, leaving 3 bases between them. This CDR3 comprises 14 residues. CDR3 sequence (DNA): TGTGCCAGCAGCTTGGAGTCGAACACCGGGGAGCTGTTTTTT. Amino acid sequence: CASSLESNTGELFF.

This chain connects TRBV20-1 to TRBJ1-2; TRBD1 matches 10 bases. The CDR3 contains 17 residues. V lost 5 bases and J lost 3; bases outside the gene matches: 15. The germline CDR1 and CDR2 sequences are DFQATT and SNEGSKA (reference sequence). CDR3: CSAENWEDRGPDYGYTF. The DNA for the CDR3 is TGCAGTGCTGAAAATTGGGAAGACAGGGGGCCTGACTATGGCTACACCTTC.

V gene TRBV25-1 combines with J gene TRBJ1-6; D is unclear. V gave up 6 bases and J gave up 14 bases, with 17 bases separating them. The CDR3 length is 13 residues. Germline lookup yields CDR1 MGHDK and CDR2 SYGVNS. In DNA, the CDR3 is TGTGCCAGCAGGAGCTCCCATAATTGGGCCCTCCACTTT. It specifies CASRSSHNWALHF.

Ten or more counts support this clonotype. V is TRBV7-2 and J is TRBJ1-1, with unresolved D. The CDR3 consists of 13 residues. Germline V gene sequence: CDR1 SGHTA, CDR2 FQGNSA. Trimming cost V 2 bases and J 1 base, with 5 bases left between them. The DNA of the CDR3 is TGTGCCAGCAGCTTAAACGGGAACACTGAAGCTTTCTTT. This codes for CASSLNGNTEAFF.

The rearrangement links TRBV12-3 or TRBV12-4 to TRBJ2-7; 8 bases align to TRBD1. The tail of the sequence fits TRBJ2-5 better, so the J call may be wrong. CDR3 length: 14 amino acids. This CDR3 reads CASSLMDRAKTQYF. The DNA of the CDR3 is TGTGCCAGCAGTTTAATGGACAGGGCGAAGACCCAGTACTTC.

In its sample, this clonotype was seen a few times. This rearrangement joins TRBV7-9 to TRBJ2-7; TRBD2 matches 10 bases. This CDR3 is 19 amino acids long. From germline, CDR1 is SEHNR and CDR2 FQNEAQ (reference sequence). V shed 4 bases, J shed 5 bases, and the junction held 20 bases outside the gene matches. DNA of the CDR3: TGTGCCAGCAGCTCAGGCACTCTTGGACTAGCGGACCTGGCGAACGAGCAGTACTTC. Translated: CASSSGTLGLADLANEQYF.

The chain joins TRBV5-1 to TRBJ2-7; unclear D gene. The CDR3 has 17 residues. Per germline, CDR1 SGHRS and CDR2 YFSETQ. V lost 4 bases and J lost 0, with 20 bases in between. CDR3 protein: CASSQDRSGLSSYEQYF. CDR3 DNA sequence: TGCGCCAGCAGCCAAGATAGATCCGGGCTCAGCTCCTACGAGCAGTACTTC.

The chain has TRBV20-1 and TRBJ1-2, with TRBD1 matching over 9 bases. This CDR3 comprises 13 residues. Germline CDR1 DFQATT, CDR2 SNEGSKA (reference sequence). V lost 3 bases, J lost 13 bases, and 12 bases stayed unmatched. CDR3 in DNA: TGCAGTGCTAGGGGCTCGGGGACAGGGCCCACCACCTTC. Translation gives CSARGSGTGPTTF.

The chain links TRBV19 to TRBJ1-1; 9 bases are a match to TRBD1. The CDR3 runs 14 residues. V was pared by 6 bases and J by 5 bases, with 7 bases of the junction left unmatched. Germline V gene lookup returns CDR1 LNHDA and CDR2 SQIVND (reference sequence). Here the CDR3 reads CASRTTGGITEAFF. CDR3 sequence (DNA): TGTGCCAGTAGGACGACAGGGGGAATTACTGAAGCTTTCTTT.

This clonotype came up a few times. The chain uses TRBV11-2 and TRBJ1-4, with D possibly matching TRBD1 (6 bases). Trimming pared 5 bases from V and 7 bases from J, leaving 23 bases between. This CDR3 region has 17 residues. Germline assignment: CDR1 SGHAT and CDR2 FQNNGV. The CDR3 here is CASSPHRGGPTGEKLFF. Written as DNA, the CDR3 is TGTGCCAGCAGCCCCCATCGTGGGGGGCCAACGGGTGAAAAACTGTTTTTT.

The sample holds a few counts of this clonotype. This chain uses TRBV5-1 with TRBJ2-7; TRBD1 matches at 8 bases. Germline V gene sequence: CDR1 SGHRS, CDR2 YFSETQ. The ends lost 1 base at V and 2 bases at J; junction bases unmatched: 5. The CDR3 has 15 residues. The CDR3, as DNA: TGCGCCAGCAGCTTGACCCTGACAGGGGCCTACGAGCAGTACTTC. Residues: CASSLTLTGAYEQYF.

As DNA, the CDR3 is TGCGCCAGCAGCTTGGCCGAACTAGCGGGAGGCAACGAGCAGTACTTC. Protein: CASSLAELAGGNEQYF. The chain couples TRBV5-1 to TRBJ2-7, with 12 bases aligning to TRBD2. V shed 0 bases and J 5 bases; nucleotides not matched to a gene: 6. Germline CDR1 reads SGHRS; CDR2 reads YFSETQ. There are 16 residues in the CDR3.

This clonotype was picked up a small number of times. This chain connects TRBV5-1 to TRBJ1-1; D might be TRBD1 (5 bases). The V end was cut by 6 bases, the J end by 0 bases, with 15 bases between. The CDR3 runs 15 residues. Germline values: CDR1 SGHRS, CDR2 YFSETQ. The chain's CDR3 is CASNNPGRLNTEAFF. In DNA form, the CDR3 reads TGCGCCAGCAACAACCCGGGACGGCTGAACACTGAAGCTTTCTTT.

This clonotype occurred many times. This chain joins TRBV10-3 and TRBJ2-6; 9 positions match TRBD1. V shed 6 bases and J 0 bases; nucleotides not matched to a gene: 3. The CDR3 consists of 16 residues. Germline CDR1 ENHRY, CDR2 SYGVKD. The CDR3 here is CAIRGTGSSGANVLTF. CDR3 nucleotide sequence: TGTGCCATCAGGGGGACAGGGAGCTCTGGGGCCAACGTCCTGACTTTC.

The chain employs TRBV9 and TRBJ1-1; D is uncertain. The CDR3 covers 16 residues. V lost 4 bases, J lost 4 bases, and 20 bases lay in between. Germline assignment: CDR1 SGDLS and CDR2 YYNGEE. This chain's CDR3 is CASSPLRGIRSTEAFF. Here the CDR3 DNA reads TGTGCCAGCAGCCCCTTGAGAGGAATCAGAAGCACTGAAGCTTTCTTT.

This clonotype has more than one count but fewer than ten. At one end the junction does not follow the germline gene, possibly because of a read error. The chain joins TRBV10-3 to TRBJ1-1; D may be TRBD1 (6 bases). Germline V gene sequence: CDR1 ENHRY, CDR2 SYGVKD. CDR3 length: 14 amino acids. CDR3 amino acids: CASSLRDTTTEAFF. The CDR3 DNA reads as TGTGCCAGCAGTCTCCGGGACACCACTACTGAAGCTTTCTTT.

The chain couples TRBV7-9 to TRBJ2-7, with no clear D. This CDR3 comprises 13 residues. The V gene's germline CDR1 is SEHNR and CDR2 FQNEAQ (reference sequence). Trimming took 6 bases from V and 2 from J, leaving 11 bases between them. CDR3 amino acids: CASSFGAPYEQYF. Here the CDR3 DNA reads TGTGCCAGCAGTTTTGGCGCTCCCTACGAGCAGTACTTC.

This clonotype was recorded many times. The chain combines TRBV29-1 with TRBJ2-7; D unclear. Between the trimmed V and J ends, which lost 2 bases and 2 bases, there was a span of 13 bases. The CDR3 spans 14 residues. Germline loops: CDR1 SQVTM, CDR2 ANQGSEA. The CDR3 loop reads CSVEFTDATYEQYF. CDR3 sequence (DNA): TGCAGCGTTGAATTTACGGACGCAACCTACGAGCAGTACTTC.

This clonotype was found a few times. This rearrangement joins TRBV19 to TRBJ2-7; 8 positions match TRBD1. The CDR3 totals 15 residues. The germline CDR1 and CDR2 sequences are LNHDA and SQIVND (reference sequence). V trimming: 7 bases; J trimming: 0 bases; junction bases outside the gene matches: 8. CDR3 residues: CASTEGTGDSYEQYF. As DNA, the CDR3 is TGTGCCAGTACTGAAGGGACAGGCGACTCCTACGAGCAGTACTTC.